A single sample gave rise to the 14 T cell receptor beta chains below, sequenced in a study of vaccination effects on CD4 cells after COVID-19. Sequencing was preceded by expansion of antigen-specific CD4+ T cells with viral peptide pools in the ViraFEST assay. Once cultured for roughly nine days, the cells underwent separation to obtain CD4+ T cells. Vaccine recipients lacked prior SARS-CoV-2 infection and had negative nucleocapsid antibodies. The antigens for these receptors are not known. Generated by immunoSEQ multiplex PCR, the TCRdb table keeps only in-frame clones and is missing some. Among 20,000 to 25,000 clones listed, 65% to 85% were seen once. Sequenced material: CD4+ T cells from PBMCs cultured with HCoV-NL63 spike peptides, taken before COVID-19 vaccination. The receptors come from a human donor who received a COVID-19 vaccine.

The chain combines TRBV19 with TRBJ1-1; no clear D. The CDR3 length is 14 residues. Trimming took off 0 bases at V and 5 bases at J, with 10 bases between the two ends. Germline V gives CDR1 LNHDA, CDR2 SQIVND (reference sequence). CDR3 sequence reads: CASSIDLPGTEAFF. The CDR3 DNA follows: TGTGCCAGTAGTATAGATCTTCCTGGGACTGAAGCTTTCTTT.

The V call is TRBV6-5, the J call TRBJ1-2; D is unclear. This CDR3 spans 15 amino acids. Trimming took off 0 bases at V and 3 bases at J, with 11 bases between the two ends. The germline CDR1 and CDR2 sequences are MNHEY and SVGAGI. The CDR3 nucleotides are TGTGCCAGCAGTTACTCGAATTTCGGAGACTATGGCTACACCTTC. The encoded protein is CASSYSNFGDYGYTF.

The gene calls are TRBV5-4 and TRBJ2-5; maybe TRBD1 (5 bases). The CDR3 runs to 14 residues. Germline-derived CDR1 and CDR2 are SGHNT and YYREEE (reference sequence). The V end lost 2 bases, the J end lost 4 bases, and 12 bases lay between the germline ends. This chain's CDR3 is CASSLTGFGETQYF. In nucleotides, the CDR3 is TGTGCCAGCAGCTTAACAGGATTCGGAGAGACCCAGTACTTC.

CDR3 in amino acids: CASSPGLAGSGANVLTF. CDR3 DNA: TGTGCCAGCAGCCCGGGACTAGCGGGGTCTGGGGCCAACGTCCTGACTTTC. The chain has TRBV3-1 (or the pseudogene TRBV3-2) and TRBJ2-6; 13 bases fit TRBD2. Per the germline V gene, CDR1 is LGHDT and CDR2 is YNNKEL (reference sequence). The junction had 1 base not matched to a gene; V was cut back by 4 bases and J by 1 base. The CDR3 is 17 residues long.

The chain is built from TRBV11-2 and TRBJ1-1; TRBD1 might be the D (5 bases). Germline V gene data show CDR1 as SGHAT and CDR2 as FQNNGV. The CDR3 runs 15 residues. V was clipped by 5 bases and J by 5 bases, with 18 bases between them. The CDR3 loop is CASSPAQGWGTEAFF. CDR3 in DNA: TGTGCCAGCAGCCCCGCTCAGGGTTGGGGGACTGAAGCTTTCTTT.

V usage is TRBV7-2 and J usage is TRBJ1-6; D might be TRBD1 (6 bases). Germline CDR1 and CDR2: SGHTA and FQGNSA. The CDR3 length is 13 residues. The V and J ends lost 6 bases and 10 bases respectively, with 13 bases between them. The CDR3 here is CASSTGLRSPLHF. CDR3 coding DNA: TGTGCCAGCAGTACAGGGTTACGATCACCCCTCCACTTT.

The rearrangement uses TRBV5-1 and TRBJ1-3; D gene ambiguous. The CDR3 length is 14 residues. Deletions cut 0 bases from V and 0 bases from J, with 4 bases between. The germline V gene has CDR1 SGHRS and CDR2 YFSETQ. The chain's CDR3 is CASSLVPSGNTIYF. CDR3 bases: TGCGCCAGCAGCTTGGTTCCCTCTGGAAACACCATATATTTT.

The chain recombines TRBV27 with TRBJ2-5, with 9 bases that match TRBD1. Trimming at V came to 3 bases and at J to 5 bases, leaving 7 bases not matched to a gene. Germline CDR1 MNHEY, CDR2 SMNVEV (reference sequence). The CDR3 length is 15 residues. The CDR3 nucleotides read TGTGCCAGCAGTTTCGGACAGGGGATGGGGGAGACCCAGTACTTC. The encoded protein is CASSFGQGMGETQYF.

The chain uses TRBV7-9 and TRBJ1-3; TRBD1 agrees at 9 bases. CDR3 length: 17 amino acids. The V gene end was trimmed by 5 bases and the J gene end by 3 bases; junction bases not matched to a gene: 11. Germline CDR1 and CDR2: SEHNR and FQNEAQ (reference sequence). CDR3 DNA sequence: TGTGCCAGCAGCCTTAACCTTCGGACAGGGGATGGAAACACCATATATTTT. Protein product: CASSLNLRTGDGNTIYF.

The chain recombines TRBV4-1 with TRBJ2-3; 10 bases match TRBD1. This CDR3 spans 15 amino acids. After removal of 6 bases from V and 3 bases from J, the junction contained 6 bases not matched to a gene. Germline CDR1 MGHRA, CDR2 YSYEKL. The CDR3 sequence is CASSPGQGGTDTQYF. CDR3 sequence (DNA): TGCGCCAGCAGTCCTGGACAGGGGGGGACAGATACGCAGTATTTT.

This clone was observed a single time. The chain combines TRBV20-1 with TRBJ2-3; D unclear. V was trimmed by 6 bases and J by 2 bases, leaving 3 bases between them. This CDR3 has 10 amino acids. Germline values: CDR1 DFQATT, CDR2 SNEGSKA (reference sequence). The CDR3 DNA reads as TGCAGTGCATACACAGATACGCAGTATTTT. It codes for CSAYTDTQYF.

The V gene is TRBV5-4, the J gene TRBJ2-1, with D maybe TRBD2 (5 bases). The CDR3 spans 15 residues. CDR1 SGHNT and CDR2 YYREEE come from the germline V gene (reference sequence). Trimming stripped 0 bases from V and 5 bases from J, with 12 bases between. This CDR3 is CASSLVGSPNNEQFF. For the CDR3, the DNA is TGTGCCAGCAGCTTGGTTGGGAGTCCCAACAATGAGCAGTTCTTC.

This chain connects TRBV3-1 (or the pseudogene TRBV3-2) to TRBJ1-6; D unresolved. Germline V gene sequence: CDR1 LGHDT, CDR2 YNNKEL (reference sequence). Trimming left V 2 bases short and J 5 bases short, with 10 bases between. The CDR3 spans 15 residues. CDR3 sequence: CASSQFRIDNSPLHF. The CDR3 DNA follows: TGTGCCAGCAGCCAATTTCGGATTGATAATTCACCCCTCCACTTT.

This clone is medium-sized. The chain has TRBV5-8 and TRBJ2-2, with a weak D call TRBD1 (5 bases). V gave up 2 bases and J gave up 5 bases, with 13 bases separating them. CDR1 is SGHTS, CDR2 YDEGEE, per germline. The CDR3 consists of 15 residues. CDR3 nucleotide sequence: TGTGCCAGCAGCTTACAGACAGTGAAAACCGGGGAGCTGTTTTTT. This codes for CASSLQTVKTGELFF.